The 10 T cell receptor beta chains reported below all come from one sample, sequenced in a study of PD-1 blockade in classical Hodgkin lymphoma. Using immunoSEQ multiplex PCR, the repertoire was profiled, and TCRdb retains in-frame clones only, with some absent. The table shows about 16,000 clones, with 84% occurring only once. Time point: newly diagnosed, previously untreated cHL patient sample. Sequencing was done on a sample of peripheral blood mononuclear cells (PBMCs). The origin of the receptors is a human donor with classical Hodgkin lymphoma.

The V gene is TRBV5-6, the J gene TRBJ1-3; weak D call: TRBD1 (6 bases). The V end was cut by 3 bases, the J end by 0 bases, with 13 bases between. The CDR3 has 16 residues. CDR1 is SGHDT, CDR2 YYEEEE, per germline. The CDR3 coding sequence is TGTGCCAGCAGCTGGGGGCGCCGGTACTCTGGAAACACCATATATTTT. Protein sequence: CASSWGRRYSGNTIYF.

The CDR3 is CASSYSEDSGEQYF. In nucleotides, the CDR3 is TGTGCCAGCAGTTACTCAGAGGACTCAGGCGAGCAGTACTTC. This chain uses TRBV6-6 with TRBJ2-7; a weak D match, TRBD2 (5 bases). CDR1 and CDR2 from the germline V gene are MNHNY and SVGAGI (reference sequence). V dropped 0 bases and J dropped 6 bases, with 12 bases sitting between them. The CDR3 contains 14 residues.

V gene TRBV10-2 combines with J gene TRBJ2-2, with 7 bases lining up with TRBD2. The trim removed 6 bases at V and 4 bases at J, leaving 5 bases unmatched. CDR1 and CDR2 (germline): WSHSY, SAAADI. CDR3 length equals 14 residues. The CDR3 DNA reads TGCGCCAGCAGAAAGCGGGACCCCACCGGGGAGCTGTTTTTT. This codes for CASRKRDPTGELFF.

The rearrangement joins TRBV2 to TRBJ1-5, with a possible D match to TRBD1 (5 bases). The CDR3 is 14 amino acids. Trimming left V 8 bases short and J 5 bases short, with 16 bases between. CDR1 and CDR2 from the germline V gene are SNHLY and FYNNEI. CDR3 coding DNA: TGTGCCAGCGGATTATCCGAGGGGTATCAGCCCCAGCATTTT. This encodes CASGLSEGYQPQHF.

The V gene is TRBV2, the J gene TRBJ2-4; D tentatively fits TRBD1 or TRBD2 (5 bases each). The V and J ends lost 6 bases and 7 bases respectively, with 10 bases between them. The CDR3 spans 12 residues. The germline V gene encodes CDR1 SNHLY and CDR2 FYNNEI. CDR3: CASRGESNIQYF. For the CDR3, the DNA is TGTGCCAGCAGGGGGGAGAGCAACATTCAGTACTTC.

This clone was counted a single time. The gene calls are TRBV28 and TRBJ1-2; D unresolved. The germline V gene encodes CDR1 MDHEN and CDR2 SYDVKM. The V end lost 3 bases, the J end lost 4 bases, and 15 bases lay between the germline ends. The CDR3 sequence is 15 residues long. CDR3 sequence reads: CASSFPQGPAYGYTF. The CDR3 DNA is TGTGCCAGCAGTTTCCCCCAAGGGCCGGCCTATGGCTACACCTTC.

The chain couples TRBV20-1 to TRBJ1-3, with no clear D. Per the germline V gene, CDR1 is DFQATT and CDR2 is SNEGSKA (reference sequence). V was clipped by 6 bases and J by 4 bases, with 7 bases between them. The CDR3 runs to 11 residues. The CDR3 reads CSAHQGNTIYF. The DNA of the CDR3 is TGCAGTGCACACCAGGGAAACACCATATATTTT.

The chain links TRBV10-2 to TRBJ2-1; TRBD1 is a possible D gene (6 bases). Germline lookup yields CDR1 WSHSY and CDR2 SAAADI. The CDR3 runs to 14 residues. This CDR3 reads CAAGEGVISNEQFF. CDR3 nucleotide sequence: TGCGCAGCCGGAGAGGGGGTAATAAGCAATGAGCAGTTCTTC.

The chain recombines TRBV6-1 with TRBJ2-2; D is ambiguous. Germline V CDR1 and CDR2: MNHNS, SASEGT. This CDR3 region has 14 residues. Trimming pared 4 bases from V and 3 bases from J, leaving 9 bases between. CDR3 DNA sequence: TGTGCCAGCAGTGTTCAGACCGACACCGGGGAGCTGTTTTTT. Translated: CASSVQTDTGELFF.

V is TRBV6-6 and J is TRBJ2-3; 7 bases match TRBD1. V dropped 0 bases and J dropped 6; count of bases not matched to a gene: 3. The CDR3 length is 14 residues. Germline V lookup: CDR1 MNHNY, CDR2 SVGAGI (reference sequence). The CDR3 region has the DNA TGTGCCAGCAGTTACTCGACCAGGGGGGATACGCAGTATTTT. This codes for CASSYSTRGDTQYF.